The source of this TCR beta chain is a study of cytomegalovirus exposure and HLA in healthy donors. Study observations and caveats: In a later analysis, DRB1 alleles had the most associated TCRs; HLA-C alleles the fewest.

It was with 60 Vbeta and 13 Jbeta primers that the PCR ran. Produced via immunoSEQ multiplex PCR; TCRdb's table is partial and in-frame only. The table has about 180,000 clones, around 80% seen once. Germline V gene sequence: CDR1 SNHLY, CDR2 FYNNEI. The ends were cut back, 6 bases at V and 6 bases at J, with 19 bases in the middle. This CDR3 region has 15 residues. Of note for this clone: The antigen is undetermined.

What was sequenced was PBMCs. This sequence originates from a woman in her 30s in good health and CMV-seropositive. The chain is built from TRBV2 and TRBJ2-3; the D gene is possibly TRBD1 (6 bases). In DNA, the CDR3 is TGTGCCAGCAGCGCCCGGGACACGGCAACTGATACGCAGTATTTT. Translating it yields CASSARDTATDTQYF.